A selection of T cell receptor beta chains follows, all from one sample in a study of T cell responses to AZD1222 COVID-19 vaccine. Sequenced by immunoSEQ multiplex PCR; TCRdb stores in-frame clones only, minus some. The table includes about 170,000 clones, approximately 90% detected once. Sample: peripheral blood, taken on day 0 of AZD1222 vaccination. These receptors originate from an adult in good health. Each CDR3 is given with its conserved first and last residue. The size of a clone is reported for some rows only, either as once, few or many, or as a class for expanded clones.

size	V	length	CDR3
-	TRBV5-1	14	CASSLGGGRDGYTF
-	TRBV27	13	CASSRSSYNEQFF
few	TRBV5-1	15	CASSSSTGGGTEAFF
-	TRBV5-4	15	CASSFGQGSTGELFF
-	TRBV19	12	CATGTGGAGYTF
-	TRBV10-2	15	CASSTTGSSGNTIYF
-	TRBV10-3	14	CAIRGGGLSNEQFF
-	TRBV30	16	CAWSVLTGGAGNTIYF
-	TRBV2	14	CATYRQGGTYEQYF
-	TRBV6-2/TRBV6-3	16	CASSYGPTGGGYGYTF
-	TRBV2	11	CASVQGIEQFF
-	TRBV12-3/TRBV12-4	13	CASSLASGGPLHF
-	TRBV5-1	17	CASSLGTGPVMNTEAFF
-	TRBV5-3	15	CARTDTTSGADTQYF
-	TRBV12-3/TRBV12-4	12	CASTLGRGEQYF
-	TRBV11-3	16	CASSWEAGGPDNEQFF